Sequencing of this T cell receptor (beta chain) was carried out in a study of cytomegalovirus exposure and HLA in healthy donors. Primers: 60 Vbeta forward and 13 Jbeta reverse. Method: immunoSEQ multiplex PCR; TCRdb's copy keeps in-frame clones and lacks some. The top ten hold roughly 9% of the sample, which has about 160,000 clones, more than 75% seen once. The CDR3 has 15 residues. Per the germline V gene, CDR1 is SGHTA and CDR2 is FQGTGA. This clonotype was obtained from a man aged 18 to 29 in good health and CMV-seropositive. Sequencing was carried out using PBMCs. V usage is TRBV7-3 and J usage is TRBJ2-7; maybe TRBD2 (5 bases). The CDR3 coding sequence is TGTCCGGGAAAGTGGGTCCCACTAGGCCCCTACGAGCAGTACTTC. It yields the protein CPGKWVPLGPYEQYF.